The present T cell receptor (beta chain) was sequenced within a study of blood T cell repertoires in COVID-19. Background on the study: Spain, Italy and the United States supplied samples that represented acute and convalescent COVID-19. T cells, B-cell-depleted T cells, or PBMCs provided the cDNA or gDNA that served as material.

Profiled with immunoSEQ multiplex PCR; TCRdb holds only in-frame clones, not every one. The sample shows just over 80,000 clones, roughly 79% of them seen only once. This clone was seen a handful of times. The ends lost 4 bases at V and 2 bases at J; junction bases unmatched: 2. This CDR3 has 14 amino acids. The V gene's germline CDR1 is LNHDA and CDR2 SQIVND (reference sequence). The sequenced material came from peripheral blood. The chain employs TRBV19 and TRBJ2-7; 10 nucleotides agree with TRBD2. The source is a man older than 75 with acute or convalescent COVID-19. CDR3: CASSRTSGTYEQYF. The DNA for the CDR3 is TGTGCCAGTAGTAGGACTAGCGGAACCTACGAGCAGTACTTC.